The rows below give T cell receptor beta chains drawn from one sample of a study of identical twins. TCRdb analysed the 5' RACE reads with MiXCR anew, one entry per CDR3 protein. The sample holds some 590,000 distinct CDR3 sequences, approximately 10% seen once. The same sample was also used in a study of yellow fever vaccine responses in identical twins.

Sequencing was carried out using PBMCs. These TCRs come from a woman between 18 and 29 years old in good health. Both conserved end residues are part of each CDR3. A D gene is named only where the DNA matches it firmly. Rows give clone size only sometimes, using once, few, many, or a class for an expanded clone.

d_call clone_size j_call v_call cdr3_nt cdr3_aa
. many TRBJ2-7 TRBV20-1 TGCAGTGCCGGATACCTGAACTCCTACGAGCAGTACTTC CSAGYLNSYEQYF
. many TRBJ2-1 TRBV20-1 TGCAGTGCTAACCACCTGGGGGACAACGCCAATGAGCAGTTCTTC CSANHLGDNANEQFF
TRBD1 . TRBJ2-6 TRBV15 TGTGCCACCAGCGCCCCGACAGGGGGCACTCGCTCTGGGGCCAACGTCCTGACTTTC CATSAPTGGTRSGANVLTF
. few TRBJ2-1 TRBV20-1 TGCAGTGCTAGAGATCCAGGTCGGGGGAACAATGAGCAGTTCTTC CSARDPGRGNNEQFF
. few TRBJ2-1 TRBV2 TGTGCCAGCAGTGAAGTCCTAGCTTCGTACAATGAGCAGTTCTTC CASSEVLASYNEQFF
TRBD1 many TRBJ1-4 TRBV12-3/TRBV12-4 TGTGCCAGCAGCGTCGACAGGGTTTATGAAAAACTGTTTTTT CASSVDRVYEKLFF
. many TRBJ1-6 TRBV10-3 TGTGCCACCTGGGCGGGGAGCTCCTATAATTCACCCCTCCACTTT CATWAGSSYNSPLHF
. . TRBJ2-3 TRBV18 TGTGCCAGCTCACCACCGTCGATCTCGGATACGCAGTATTTT CASSPPSISDTQYF
TRBD2 many TRBJ2-5 TRBV5-1 TGCGCCAGCAGCTTCTTGACTAGCGGGATAGAGACCCAGTACTTC CASSFLTSGIETQYF
. few TRBJ2-7 TRBV27 TGTGCCAGCAGTTCTTTTCTATTCAGCGAGCAGTACTTC CASSSFLFSEQYF
. . TRBJ2-7 TRBV5-6 TGTGCCATGGGCCCCGGGCTCGTCTGCTACGAGCAGTACTTC CAMGPGLVCYEQYF
. few TRBJ2-7 TRBV11-2 TGTGCCAGCAGCTTACCCTACCTCTACGAGCAGTACTTC CASSLPYLYEQYF
. many TRBJ2-3 TRBV20-1 TGCAGTGCTCTTGACTACCTAGGCACAGATACGCAGTATTTT CSALDYLGTDTQYF
TRBD2 many TRBJ2-3 TRBV29-1 TGCAGCGTTGATCCGGGACTAGCGGCTCGAGATACGCAGTATTTT CSVDPGLAARDTQYF
. . TRBJ1-6 TRBV2 TGTGCCAGCAGTGAAGACCGGCCGAGCTCCTATAATTCACCCCTCCACTTT CASSEDRPSSYNSPLHF
. . TRBJ2-1 TRBV3-1 TGTGCCAGCAGCCAAGATCTGTCAAGGTACAATGAGCAGTTCTTC CASSQDLSRYNEQFF
. . TRBJ2-5 TRBV5-1 TGCGCCAGCAGCTTGGAGCAGGGGTGGGAGACCCAGTACTTC CASSLEQGWETQYF
. . TRBJ2-1 TRBV5-1 TGCGCCAGCAGCTTACCAAGGAACTACAATGAGCAGTTCTTC CASSLPRNYNEQFF
. . TRBJ1-1 TRBV5-1 TGCGCCAGCAGCTTGGCCGGGACGACAAACACTGAAGCTTTCTTT CASSLAGTTNTEAFF
TRBD1 few TRBJ2-5 TRBV20-1 TGCAGTGCTAGAGATGGGGGACAGGCCTACCAAGAGACCCAGTACTTC CSARDGGQAYQETQYF
TRBD2 . TRBJ2-3 TRBV2 TGTGCCAGTAGAGCCCGGACTAGCGAGGGGAGCGAGACGCAGTATTTT CASRARTSEGSETQYF
TRBD2 few TRBJ2-2 TRBV7-6 TGTGCCAGCAGCCTGGATCGGACTAGCGGGGGCCTTAACACCGGGGAGCTGTTTTTT CASSLDRTSGGLNTGELFF
. few TRBJ1-3 TRBV20-1 TGCAGTGCTAGAGTGATCTCTGGAAACACCATATATTTT CSARVISGNTIYF
. . TRBJ2-7 TRBV4-3 TGCGCCAGCAGCCAAGACGGGGGCTACTACGAGCAGTACTTC CASSQDGGYYEQYF
. many TRBJ1-1 TRBV29-1 TGCAGCGTTGATAATTTCGGGAACACTGAAGCTTTCTTT CSVDNFGNTEAFF
. few TRBJ2-7 TRBV7-9 TGTGCCAGCAGCGCCTACAGGGAGCAGTACTTC CASSAYREQYF
. many TRBJ2-7 TRBV20-1 TGCAGTTCGAGATGGGATAACAGGGTTAACGAGCAGTACTTC CSSRWDNRVNEQYF
. few TRBJ2-5 TRBV11-2 TGTGCCAGCAGGTTCCTGGACGAGACCCAGTACTTC CASRFLDETQYF
. few TRBJ2-3 TRBV3-1 TGTGCCAGCAGCCAAAGTTTGGGGGGGCGGGCAGATACGCAGTATTTT CASSQSLGGRADTQYF
TRBD1 many TRBJ2-7 TRBV29-1 TGCAGCGTTGGGGACAGGGGCGGGGAGCAGTACTTC CSVGDRGGEQYF
TRBD1 . TRBJ2-4 TRBV2 TGTGCCAGCAGCGGACAGGGAAGGGCGGAGTACTTC CASSGQGRAEYF
. few TRBJ1-5 TRBV5-6 TGTGCCAGCAGCTTGGGAAGTTTTACCAATCAGCCCCAGCATTTT CASSLGSFTNQPQHF
TRBD2 . TRBJ2-5 TRBV5-1 TGCGCCAGCAGCCCCTTCGGGACTAGCGTTGCAGAGACCCAGTACTTC CASSPFGTSVAETQYF
. few TRBJ2-2 TRBV6-4 TGTGCCAGCAGTGACGGGACCTTAACCGGGGAGCTGTTTTTT CASSDGTLTGELFF
. few TRBJ2-1 TRBV4-3 TGCGCCAGCAGCCAAGGGCTTGCGGGACCCTGGGATGAGCAGTTCTTC CASSQGLAGPWDEQFF
. . TRBJ2-3 TRBV4-3 TGCGCCAGCAGCCAAGGAGGAAGACCACACACAGATACGCAGTATTTT CASSQGGRPHTDTQYF
TRBD2 . TRBJ2-7 TRBV6-5 TGTGCCAGCAGTTACCCCGGGACTAGCGGAAGGGATACTTACTTC CASSYPGTSGRDTYF
. . TRBJ2-5 TRBV6-5 TGTGCCAGCAGTTACTTCGACAGGATAGAGACCCAGTACTTC CASSYFDRIETQYF
TRBD2 . TRBJ2-1 TRBV12-3/TRBV12-4 TGTGCCAGCAGTGTAGGACTAGCGAAGGACAATGAGCAGTTCTTC CASSVGLAKDNEQFF
. . TRBJ2-5 TRBV20-1 TGCAGTGCTAGTAACCCTAGCCGGGTGGAGACCCAGTACTTC CSASNPSRVETQYF
. . TRBJ2-2 TRBV2 TGTGCCAGCACCCCCGGACTGCTCACCGGGGAGCTGTTTTTT CASTPGLLTGELFF
. . TRBJ2-3 TRBV20-1 TGCAGTGCTAGTAGCTCGGCCTCTAGCACAGATACGCAGTATTTT CSASSSASSTDTQYF
. many TRBJ2-7 TRBV7-2 TGTGCCAGCAGCTTAGAACTCCAGCGTCCCTCCTACGAGCAGTACTTC CASSLELQRPSYEQYF
. few TRBJ2-7 TRBV28 TGTGCCAGCACCCTGTGGAAACCTTCCTACGAGCAGTACTTC CASTLWKPSYEQYF
TRBD2 many TRBJ2-1 TRBV20-1 TGCAGTGCTAGAGATGGGGATTCGCGGGAGGGCCAATTCTTC CSARDGDSREGQFF
. . TRBJ2-4 TRBV28 TGTGCCAGCAGTCCCTTGGACAGTGGGCTCGCCAAAAACATTCAGTACTTC CASSPLDSGLAKNIQYF
. many TRBJ2-1 TRBV29-1 TGCAGCGTTGAAGCTAGAATGAATGAGCAGTTCTTC CSVEARMNEQFF
. few TRBJ1-4 TRBV5-1 TGCGCCAGCAGCCCCCGTGGAATACTAACTAATGAAAAACTGTTTTTT CASSPRGILTNEKLFF
. many TRBJ2-5 TRBV29-1 TGCAGCGTGACCGGGACCCAAGAGACCCAGTACTTC CSVTGTQETQYF
TRBD2 few TRBJ2-1 TRBV4-3 TGCGCCAGCAGCCAAGACTTAGCGGGGAGCTCCTACAATGAGCAGTTCTTC CASSQDLAGSSYNEQFF
. few TRBJ2-3 TRBV11-1 TGTGCCAGCAGCGGCCTCCTGGGCCCGGGGGCCTATACAGATACGCAGTATTTT CASSGLLGPGAYTDTQYF
TRBD1 . TRBJ2-7 TRBV6-5 TGTGCCAGCAGTTACACGACCGGGACAGGGATCTACGAGCAGTACTTC CASSYTTGTGIYEQYF
. many TRBJ2-4 TRBV12-3/TRBV12-4 TGTGCCAGCAGTCAAGGGGGACCCAAAAACATTCAGTACTTC CASSQGGPKNIQYF
TRBD2 few TRBJ2-5 TRBV29-1 TGCAGCGTTGTGTGGGGGGGGGAGACCCAGTACTTC CSVVWGGETQYF
. . TRBJ2-7 TRBV7-9 TGTGCCAGCAGCTTTAACAGGGAACCCTACGAGCAGTACTTC CASSFNREPYEQYF
. many TRBJ2-1 TRBV11-1 TGTGCCAGCAGCTTAGGGGTGTTGGCGGGGGCCTCCTACAATGAGCAGTTCTTC CASSLGVLAGASYNEQFF
. few TRBJ2-7 TRBV5-1 TGCGCCAGCAGCGGTCTAAACGTCTACGAGCAGTACTTC CASSGLNVYEQYF
. once TRBJ2-2 TRBV5-1 TGCGCCAGCAGCTTGGTACAGGAGGTTGGCCGGGAGCTGTTTTTT CASSLVQEVGRELFF
TRBD2 many TRBJ2-5 TRBV15 TGTGCCACCAGCAGAGATATCAGCGGGGGGGAGACCCAGTACTTC CATSRDISGGETQYF